The T cell receptor (beta chain) under discussion was sequenced for a study of radiation and T cells in renal cell carcinoma. Study in general: Nephrectomy followed 15 Gy stereotactic body radiation by 4 weeks.

A remark on this clone: Antigen specificity is unknown.

Produced via immunoSEQ multiplex PCR; TCRdb's table is partial and in-frame only. The table lists about 59,000 clones, about three quarters of them singletons. Stated time point: baseline pretreatment blood. Treatment here: 15 Gy SBRT to primary tumor, nephrectomy 4 weeks later. This renal cell carcinoma was of the clear cell type. Whole-study results and caveats: Without pretreatment biopsies, baseline tumor clonotype presence was undetermined.

V lost 4 bases to trimming and J lost 1 base; unmatched junction nucleotides: 4. The length of the CDR3 is 15 residues. Per germline, CDR1 LGHNA and CDR2 YSLEER. The chain combines TRBV4-3 with TRBJ1-5; 7 bases line up with TRBD1. The TCR sequence derives from a man aged 55-75 years with renal cell carcinoma. The sample was blood, taken from a patient whose treatment included radiotherapy and nephrectomy. Here the CDR3 DNA reads TGCGCCAGCAGCCTCGACAGGGTGAGCAATCAGCCCCAGCATTTT. Protein product: CASSLDRVSNQPQHF.